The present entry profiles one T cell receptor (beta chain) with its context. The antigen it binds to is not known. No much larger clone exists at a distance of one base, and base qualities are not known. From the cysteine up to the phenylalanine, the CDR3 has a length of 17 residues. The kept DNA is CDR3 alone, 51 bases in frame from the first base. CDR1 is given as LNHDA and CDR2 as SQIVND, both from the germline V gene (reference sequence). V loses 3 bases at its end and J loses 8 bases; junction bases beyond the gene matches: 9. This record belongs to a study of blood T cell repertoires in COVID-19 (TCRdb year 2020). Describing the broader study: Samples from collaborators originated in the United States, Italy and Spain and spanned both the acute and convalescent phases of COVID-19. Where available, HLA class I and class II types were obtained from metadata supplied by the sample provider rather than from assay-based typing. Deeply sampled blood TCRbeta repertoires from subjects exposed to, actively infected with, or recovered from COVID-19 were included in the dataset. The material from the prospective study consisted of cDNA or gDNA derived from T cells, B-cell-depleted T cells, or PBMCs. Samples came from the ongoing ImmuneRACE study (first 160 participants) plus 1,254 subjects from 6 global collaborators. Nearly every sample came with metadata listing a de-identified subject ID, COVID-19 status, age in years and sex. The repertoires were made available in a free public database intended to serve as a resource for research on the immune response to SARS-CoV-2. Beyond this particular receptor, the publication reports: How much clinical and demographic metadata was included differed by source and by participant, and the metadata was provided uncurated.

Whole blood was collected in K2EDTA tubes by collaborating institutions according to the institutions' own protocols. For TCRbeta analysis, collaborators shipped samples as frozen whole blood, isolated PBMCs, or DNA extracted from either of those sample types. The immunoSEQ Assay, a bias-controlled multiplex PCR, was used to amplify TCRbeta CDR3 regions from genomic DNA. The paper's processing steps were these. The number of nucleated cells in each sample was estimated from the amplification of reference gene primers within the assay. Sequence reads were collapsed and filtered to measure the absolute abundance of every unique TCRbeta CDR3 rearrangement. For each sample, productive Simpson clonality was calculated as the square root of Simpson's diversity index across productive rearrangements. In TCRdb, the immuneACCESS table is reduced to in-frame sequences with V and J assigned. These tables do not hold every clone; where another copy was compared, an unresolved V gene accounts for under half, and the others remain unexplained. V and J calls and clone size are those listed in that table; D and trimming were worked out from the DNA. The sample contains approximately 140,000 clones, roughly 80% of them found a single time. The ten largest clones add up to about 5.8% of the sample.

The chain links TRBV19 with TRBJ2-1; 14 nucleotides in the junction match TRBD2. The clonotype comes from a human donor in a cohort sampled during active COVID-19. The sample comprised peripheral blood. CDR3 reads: CASSMGLAGEWVDEQFF. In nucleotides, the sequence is TGTGCCAGTAGTATGGGACTAGCGGGGGAATGGGTGGATGAGCAGTTCTTC.